One sample yielded the 27 T cell receptor beta chains listed below, sequenced in a study of beta chain features in type 1 diabetes. These TCRs' antigens remain unknown. Study observations and caveats: Moderate yet significant TCRB CDR3 shortening was seen in Type 1 diabetes patients in all four CD4+ subsets.

As every portion of the isolated RNA was reverse transcribed, the sequencing read expressed TCRB transcripts. Clones were sequenced by immunoSEQ multiplex PCR, and TCRdb holds only the in-frame ones, with some missing. The sample consists of about 710,000 clones, around an eighth of them appearing once. Sample: naive CD4+ T cells from blood. Receptors originate from a young man with type 1 diabetes.

The rearrangement uses TRBV5-4 and TRBJ2-5; 8 positions match TRBD1. CDR1 and CDR2 from the germline V gene are SGHNT and YYREEE (reference sequence). The CDR3 totals 16 residues. Germline trimming cut 0 bases from V and 4 bases from J; bases unmatched to any gene: 8. The CDR3 DNA is TGTGCCAGCAGCTTGGGGGCGCAGGGGGCCCGAGAGACCCAGTACTTC. As protein: CASSLGAQGARETQYF.

This sequence joins TRBV29-1 and TRBJ1-2; TRBD1 might be the D (5 bases). In germline, CDR1 is SQVTM, CDR2 ANQGSEA. This CDR3 has 14 amino acids. Trimming removed 4 bases at V and 6 bases at J, with 18 bases between. As DNA, the CDR3 is TGCAGCGTTGTGGTGCCGGACCCCAGGGATGGCTACACCTTC. This sequence encodes CSVVVPDPRDGYTF.

The V and J genes are TRBV2 and TRBJ2-7; no definite D call. V was clipped by 8 bases and J by 8 bases, with 13 bases between them. Germline CDR1 and CDR2: SNHLY and FYNNEI. CDR3 length equals 11 residues. The CDR3 reads CASGDGSKQYF. CDR3 DNA: TGTGCCAGCGGAGACGGAAGCAAGCAGTACTTC.

This clone came up a few times. V usage is TRBV2 and J usage is TRBJ2-1, with 9 bases lining up with TRBD2. CDR3 length: 12 residues. The germline gives CDR1 SNHLY, CDR2 FYNNEI. Germline trimming cut 6 bases from V and 16 bases from J; bases unmatched to any gene: 10. The CDR3 region is CASRGAGGPGFF. DNA for the CDR3: TGTGCCAGCAGGGGCGCGGGAGGGCCGGGTTTCTTC.

The rearrangement uses TRBV7-2 and TRBJ1-2; D remains unclear. The germline V gene encodes CDR1 SGHTA and CDR2 FQGNSA. V gave up 1 base and J gave up 6 bases, with 9 bases separating them. The CDR3 consists of 13 residues. CDR3 in DNA: TGTGCCAGCAGCTTAGGAACAGAAAATGGCTACACCTTC. As protein: CASSLGTENGYTF.

This clone occurred a few times. The chain uses TRBV7-2 and TRBJ1-1; D is perhaps TRBD1 (6 bases). The CDR3 covers 15 residues. Germline-derived CDR1 and CDR2 are SGHTA and FQGNSA. V was clipped by 7 bases and J by 4 bases, with 19 bases between them. As DNA, the CDR3 is TGTGCCAGCAACCAGCAGACCCCAGGGGTCACTGAAGCTTTCTTT. This codes for CASNQQTPGVTEAFF.

In its sample, this clone was seen a few times. The chain has TRBV30 and TRBJ1-2, with D tentatively TRBD1 (5 bases). V was cut by 1 base and J by 2 bases, with 8 bases left in between. CDR3 length: 13 residues. Germline V lookup: CDR1 GTSNPN, CDR2 SVGIG (reference sequence). CDR3 DNA: TGTGCCTGGAGTGAAGCAGGGAACTATGGCTACACCTTC. Translation gives CAWSEAGNYGYTF. The whole variable domain, remainder taken from reference TRBV30 and TRBJ1-2, is SQTIHQWPATLVQPVGSPLSLECTVEGTSNPNLYWYRQAAGRGLQLLFYSVGIGQISSEVPQNLSASRPQDRQFILSSKKLLLSDSGFYLCAWSEAGNYGYTFGSGTRLTVV.

This clone was seen a handful of times. The genes are TRBV13 and TRBJ2-2; 10 bases line up with TRBD2. This CDR3 region has 17 residues. The J segment lost 0 bases and the V segment lost 2 bases, leaving 3 bases of the junction unmatched. Per the germline V gene, CDR1 is PRHDT and CDR2 is FYEKMQ (reference sequence). DNA of the CDR3: TGTGCCAGCAGCTTACGGACTAGCGGAACGAACACCGGGGAGCTGTTTTTT. Protein: CASSLRTSGTNTGELFF. Full variable domain (rest looked up from reference TRBV13 and TRBJ2-2): AAGVIQSPRHLIKEKRETATLKCYPIPRHDTVYWYQQGPGQDPQFLISFYEKMQSDKGSIPDRFSAQQFSDYHSELNMSSLELGDSALYFCASSLRTSGTNTGELFFGEGSRLTVL.

The chain combines TRBV7-2 with TRBJ2-5, with D possibly matching TRBD2 (6 bases). The V and J ends lost 3 bases and 4 bases respectively, with 12 bases between them. The CDR3 loop spans 14 amino acids. Germline-derived CDR1 and CDR2 are SGHTA and FQGNSA. The CDR3 loop reads CASSFQGGGETQYF. The CDR3, as DNA: TGTGCCAGCAGCTTTCAGGGAGGAGGAGAGACCCAGTACTTC.

The V call is TRBV7-2, the J call TRBJ1-1, with a weak D call TRBD1 (6 bases). V lost 5 bases to trimming and J lost 3 bases, with 10 bases between them. The CDR3 extends over 13 amino acids. In germline, CDR1 is SGHTA, CDR2 FQGNSA. The DNA for the CDR3 is TGTGCCAGCAGCCCGGGGGCCGACACTGAAGCTTTCTTT. This translates into CASSPGADTEAFF.

The J gene is TRBJ2-7, the V gene TRBV6-1; D unresolved. Trimming left V 6 bases short and J 6 bases short, with 12 bases between. Germline CDR1 and CDR2: MNHNS and SASEGT. The CDR3 runs 12 residues. DNA for the CDR3: TGTGCCAGCAGCCTGGGGATGAGCGAGCAGTACTTC. Protein: CASSLGMSEQYF.

The chain recombines TRBV5-4 with TRBJ2-7; perhaps TRBD1 as D (6 bases). Between the trimmed V and J ends, which lost 3 bases and 3 bases, there was a span of 7 bases. There are 12 residues in the CDR3. The germline V gene has CDR1 SGHNT and CDR2 YYREEE (reference sequence). This chain's CDR3 is CASSSTGYEQYF. CDR3 bases: TGTGCCAGCAGCTCGACAGGCTACGAGCAGTACTTC. Drawing the rest from reference TRBV5-4 and TRBJ2-7, the complete variable domain is ETGVTQSPTHLIKTRGQQVTLRCSSQSGHNTVSWYQQALGQGPQFIFQYYREEENGRGNFPPRFSGLQFPNYSSELNVNALELDDSALYLCASSSTGYEQYFGPGTRLTVT.

This clone occurred a few times. The same CDR3 can be traced to other DNA sequences in this sample. The chain joins TRBV30 to TRBJ2-1, with a tentative D call TRBD2 (5 bases). The CDR3 runs to 14 residues. Germline lookup yields CDR1 GTSNPN and CDR2 SVGIG (reference sequence). V lost 0 bases and J lost 0, with 6 bases in between. CDR3 sequence: CAWSVGSSYNEQFF. As DNA, the CDR3 is TGTGCCTGGAGTGTTGGGAGCTCCTACAATGAGCAGTTCTTC.

This clone was detected only a few times. This rearrangement joins TRBV5-6 to TRBJ2-5, with D possibly being TRBD2 (6 bases). Germline CDR1 and CDR2: SGHDT and YYEEEE. This CDR3 has 14 residues. V was cut by 6 bases and J by 5 bases, with 17 bases left in between. CDR3 sequence: CASTPGGVEETQYF. CDR3 in DNA: TGTGCCAGCACCCCCGGCGGGGTTGAGGAGACCCAGTACTTC.

V and J are TRBV2 and TRBJ2-5; D might be TRBD2 (5 bases). Near its end, the DNA agrees better with TRBJ2-7, so the J call may be wrong. CDR1 is SNHLY, CDR2 FYNNEI, per germline. The CDR3 totals 14 residues. CDR3 loop: CASSEQGSTYEQYF. As DNA, the CDR3 is TGTGCCAGCAGTGAACAAGGGAGTACCTACGAGCAGTACTTC.

The chain employs TRBV10-1 and TRBJ2-5; D uncertain. The V end was cut by 3 bases, the J end by 0 bases, with 14 bases between. The germline gives CDR1 WNHNN, CDR2 SYGVQD (reference sequence). The CDR3 loop spans 16 amino acids. In nucleotides, the CDR3 is TGCGCCAGCAGTGATCTGTACTCCCAAGACCAAGAGACCCAGTACTTC. Residues: CASSDLYSQDQETQYF.

The chain is built from TRBV18 and TRBJ2-1; D is tentatively TRBD1 or TRBD2 (5 bases each). The CDR3 is 13 residues long. Germline CDR1 is KGHSH and CDR2 is LQKENI. V was trimmed by 3 bases and J by 8 bases, leaving 11 bases between them. The CDR3 here is CASSPGTFDEQFF. The CDR3 nucleotides read TGTGCCAGCTCACCCGGGACCTTTGATGAGCAGTTCTTC.

J is TRBJ2-1 and V is TRBV6-5; D gene uncertain. Germline V gene lookup returns CDR1 MNHEY and CDR2 SVGAGI. The CDR3 is 11 amino acids. V dropped 2 bases and J dropped 7 bases, with 3 bases sitting between them. DNA of the CDR3: TGTGCCAGCAGTTACGCGAATGAGCAGTTCTTC. It codes for CASSYANEQFF.

This clone was recorded a few times. The chain carries TRBV30 and TRBJ1-1, with 10 positions matching TRBD1. The germline V gene has CDR1 GTSNPN and CDR2 SVGIG (reference sequence). With V trimmed by 3 bases and J by 10 bases, 11 bases remained unmatched. The CDR3 length is 14 residues. The CDR3 DNA sequence: TGTGCCTGGAGCCCAGACAGGGGGCTAGATGCAGCTTTCTTT. It codes for CAWSPDRGLDAAFF.

The chain employs TRBV5-4 and TRBJ2-7; 12 bases are shared with TRBD2. This CDR3 has 17 amino acids. Losses at the gene ends were 1 base for V and 4 bases for J; bases not matched to a gene: 9. Per germline, CDR1 SGHNT and CDR2 YYREEE (reference sequence). The CDR3 DNA reads as TGTGCCAGCAGCTTGAGGATGGGGCTAGCGGGAGGGTACGAGCAGTACTTC. It yields the protein CASSLRMGLAGGYEQYF.

This clone was found a few times. The chain uses TRBV7-9 and TRBJ2-7; D unclear. Per germline, CDR1 SEHNR and CDR2 FQNEAQ (reference sequence). Trimming pared 1 base from V and 3 bases from J, leaving 7 bases between. This CDR3 is 13 amino acids long. The CDR3 reads CASSLDRSYEQYF. CDR3 in DNA: TGTGCCAGCAGCTTAGACAGAAGCTACGAGCAGTACTTC.

This clone was seen more than once but under ten times. The CDR3 sequence is CATKSTSGGAWETQYF. The CDR3 DNA reads as TGTGCCACCAAAAGCACTAGCGGGGGGGCCTGGGAGACCCAGTACTTC. The V gene is TRBV10-3, the J gene TRBJ2-5; the match to TRBD2 covers 13 bases. The CDR3 runs to 16 residues. After removal of 10 bases from V and 5 bases from J, the junction contained 13 bases not matched to a gene. CDR1 is ENHRY, CDR2 SYGVKD, per germline.

The chain employs TRBV7-2 and TRBJ1-6; D not resolved. Trimming cost V 1 base and J 7 bases, with 11 bases left between them. Germline V gene sequence: CDR1 SGHTA, CDR2 FQGNSA. CDR3 length: 15 amino acids. CDR3 protein: CASSLDWFGNSPLHF. CDR3 DNA sequence: TGTGCCAGCAGCTTAGATTGGTTCGGGAATTCACCCCTCCACTTT.

CDR3 residues: CASSFWGSSYEQYF. The CDR3 DNA sequence: TGTGCCAGCAGCTTTTGGGGGAGCTCCTACGAGCAGTACTTC. The V call is TRBV13, the J call TRBJ2-7; D tentatively reads TRBD1 or TRBD2 (5 bases each). V was clipped by 3 bases and J by 0 bases, with 9 bases between them. Germline loops: CDR1 PRHDT, CDR2 FYEKMQ (reference sequence). This CDR3 has 14 residues.

In its sample, this clone was seen a few times. The chain couples TRBV20-1 to TRBJ2-7, with D uncertain. The germline CDR1 and CDR2 sequences are DFQATT and SNEGSKA (reference sequence). The V and J ends lost 5 bases and 6 bases respectively, with 11 bases between them. The CDR3 runs 11 residues. CDR3 loop: CSAERTSEQYF. The CDR3 DNA reads as TGCAGTGCTGAACGGACGAGCGAGCAGTACTTC.

This clone turned up a few times. The chain employs TRBV4-3 and TRBJ1-5, with D unresolved. Germline CDR1 and CDR2: LGHNA and YSLEER. The CDR3 is 15 amino acids. V was cut by 0 bases and J by 0 bases, with 6 bases left in between. The DNA for the CDR3 is TGCGCCAGCAGCCAAGATAGTTATAGCAATCAGCCCCAGCATTTT. This sequence encodes CASSQDSYSNQPQHF.

In its sample, this clone was seen a few times. Other DNA sequences from this sample encode an identical CDR3 as well. This sequence joins TRBV7-2 and TRBJ2-7; 9 positions match TRBD1. The CDR3 runs to 14 residues. Germline CDR1 reads SGHTA; CDR2 reads FQGNSA. The ends lost 4 bases at V and 2 bases at J; junction bases unmatched: 3. The CDR3 DNA reads TGTGCCAGCAGCTCAAGACAGGGGGCCTACGAGCAGTACTTC. This gives the protein CASSSRQGAYEQYF.